This T cell receptor (beta chain) was recovered during a study of shared clonotypes between healthy human individuals. Generated by immunoSEQ multiplex PCR, the TCRdb table keeps only in-frame clones and is missing some. The sample holds more than 2 million clones, 93% seen once. The V gene lost 7 bases and the J gene lost 8 bases, with 15 bases spanning the gap. CDR3 length equals 14 residues. CDR1 and CDR2 from the germline V gene are MNHNY and SVGAGI (reference sequence). CD45RO negativity and positive selection for CCR7 defined naive CD8 cells, a population that excluded terminally differentiated effector memory CD45RA+ cells.

This rearrangement joins TRBV6-6 to TRBJ2-6; possible D gene TRBD2, 5 bases. Source material: naive CD8+ T cells from PBMCs. This clonotype was obtained from a man younger than 30 in good health. Some clones in this sample may be carry-over from other donors' samples. This chain's CDR3 is CASTPWRNSNVLTF. As DNA, the CDR3 is TGTGCCAGCACCCCATGGAGGAATTCCAACGTCCTGACTTTC.